The clone carrying this T cell receptor beta chain was seen just once. Its antigen is currently unknown. This CDR3 is built from 16 residues. After removal of 5 bases from V and 3 bases from J, the junction contained 9 bases not matched to a gene. Germline lookup yields CDR1 SGHTA and CDR2 FQGNSA. The data were obtained in a study of T cell responses to AZD1222 COVID-19 vaccine. Repertoires were generated with immunoSEQ multiplex PCR, while TCRdb's copy carries only in-frame clones and drops some. The data contain 150,000 to 200,000 clones, around 87% of them singletons. General observations from the study: Repertoire samples came only from after the peak T cell response. Nearly half of spike-specific TCRs reportedly target unmutated variant regions. Just a handful of AZD1222 recipients tested seropositive at baseline. After two AZD1222 doses, spike-specific TCR breadth and depth rose versus day 0.

The sequence came from an adult in good health. This specimen was peripheral blood, taken on day 0 of MenACWY control vaccination. The V gene is TRBV7-2, the J gene TRBJ1-1; 10 bases are a match to TRBD1. CDR3 in DNA: TGTGCCAGCAGCCCCTGGGGACAGGGGTCATACACTGAAGCTTTCTTT. It is translated as CASSPWGQGSYTEAFF.